This TCR beta chain was captured by sequencing in a study of cytomegalovirus exposure and HLA in healthy donors. About the research overall: Ancestry clustering placed around 81% of about 400 genotyped donors in the Caucasian-associated cluster.

The table lists this clone with a count of one. The primer mix had 60 Vbeta and 13 Jbeta primers. Sequencing used immunoSEQ multiplex PCR; TCRdb keeps in-frame clones, though not all of them. The sample lists about 160,000 clones, about 75% seen once, with about 4.9% in the top ten. Trimming took 5 bases from V and 0 from J, leaving 10 bases between them. Germline V gene lookup returns CDR1 KGHSH and CDR2 LQKENI. This CDR3 is 14 amino acids long. Nominally healthy donors were sampled, though unrecorded immune exposures were likely. This TCR came from a male donor in good health and CMV-seronegative. The chain joins TRBV18 to TRBJ1-2; perhaps TRBD1 as D (5 bases). The specimen sequenced was PBMCs. DNA for the CDR3: TGTGCCAGCTCAAAAGGGACTTCTAACTATGGCTACACCTTC. It specifies CASSKGTSNYGYTF. The full variable domain, completed using reference TRBV18 and TRBJ1-2, is NAGVMQNPRHLVRRRGQEARLRCSPMKGHSHVYWYRQLPEEGLKFMVYLQKENIIDESGMPKERFSAEFPKEGPSILRIQQVVRGDSAAYFCASSKGTSNYGYTFGSGTRLTVV.